A single sample gave rise to the 6 T cell receptor beta chains below, sequenced in a study of shared clonotypes between healthy human individuals. TCRdb's table, derived via immunoSEQ multiplex PCR, lists solely in-frame clones and lacks some. The table has roughly 480,000 clones, around 80% seen once. The sequenced material came from PBMCs. The receptors here all came from a woman in her forties in good health. Some clones in this sample may be carry-over from other donors' samples.

The chain combines TRBV5-1 with TRBJ2-1; D is uncertain. The CDR3 runs to 14 residues. In germline, CDR1 is SGHRS, CDR2 YFSETQ. V lost 5 bases and J 5 bases, leaving 14 bases between the germline ends. The CDR3 is CASSLWMGNNEQFF. DNA of the CDR3: TGCGCCAGCAGTCTCTGGATGGGGAACAATGAGCAGTTCTTC.

In its sample, this clone was seen a few times. The genes are TRBV11-3 and TRBJ2-1; 11 bases are shared with TRBD2. This CDR3 is built from 15 residues. V shed 5 bases and J 6 bases; nucleotides not matched to a gene: 6. Per germline, CDR1 SGHNT and CDR2 YENEEA. CDR3 bases: TGTGCCAGCAGCAAATCCGGGACTAGCGGCAATGAGCAGTTCTTC. As protein: CASSKSGTSGNEQFF.

The chain joins TRBV7-3 to TRBJ2-7; the D gene is possibly TRBD1 (7 bases). The germline V gene has CDR1 SGHTA and CDR2 FQGTGA. V was clipped by 2 bases and J by 5 bases, with 13 bases between them. CDR3 length: 14 amino acids. CDR3 bases: TGTGCCAGCAGCTTAGGAGGGACAGCTCACGAGCAGTACTTC. It yields the protein CASSLGGTAHEQYF.

This chain joins TRBV5-5 and TRBJ2-1; D not resolved. In germline, CDR1 is SGHKS, CDR2 YYEKEE (reference sequence). The CDR3 has 14 amino acids. The V and J ends lost 4 bases and 3 bases respectively, with 11 bases between them. As DNA, the CDR3 is TGTGCCAGCAGCAAAACCGACATCTACAATGAGCAGTTCTTC. It encodes CASSKTDIYNEQFF.

This clone occurred once. V is TRBV19 and J is TRBJ2-5; D possibly matches TRBD1 or TRBD2 (5 bases each). V lost 5 bases and J 1 base, leaving 8 bases between the germline ends. The germline V gene encodes CDR1 LNHDA and CDR2 SQIVND (reference sequence). The CDR3 runs to 13 residues. The CDR3 nucleotides are TGTGCCAGTAGTCGGGGACCCCAAGAGACCCAGTACTTC. Its translation: CASSRGPQETQYF.

The chain combines TRBV5-4 with TRBJ1-4, with D possibly TRBD1 on 6 matching bases. Deletions cut 4 bases from V and 5 bases from J, with 9 bases between. The CDR3 covers 13 residues. The germline V gene encodes CDR1 SGHNT and CDR2 YYREEE (reference sequence). The CDR3: CASSIGGNEKLFF. In DNA form, the CDR3 reads TGTGCCAGCAGCATAGGGGGGAATGAAAAACTGTTTTTT.